These 16 T cell receptor beta chains originate from one sample sequenced in a study of T cells in Graves' hyperthyroidism and ophthalmopathy (dated by TCRdb to about 2019). The receptor library was made with multiplex PCR. Reads for this sample came from an Illumina HiSeq 2000. Amplification of TCR beta CDR3 regions was carried out from RNA transcripts. A first-round RT-PCR of the TCR CDR3 used the HTBI primer set with the Qiagen OneStep RT-PCR kit. TCRdb applied fastp at Q25 and MiXCR to the public reads, then kept only in-frame beta chains. Rows merge per CDR3 protein into single entries with the most common DNA and genes. The sample table holds 490,000 or so distinct CDR3 sequences, of which 15% to 20% were seen once. Of the sample, 47% falls within the top ten clones. The source material was blood. These receptors came from a middle-aged man with Graves' ophthalmopathy.

The chain recombines TRBV24-1 with TRBJ1-5; D gene ambiguous. This CDR3 contains 12 residues. Germline V gives CDR1 KGHDR, CDR2 SFDVKD. With 3 bases removed from V and 4 bases from J, the gap between germline ends came to 3 bases. For the CDR3, the DNA is TGTGCCACCAGTGATGTTAATCAGCCCCAGCATTTT. It translates to CATSDVNQPQHF.

This chain joins TRBV6-1 and TRBJ1-3; tentatively, D is TRBD1 (6 bases). V was shortened by 8 bases and J by 0 bases, with 14 bases between the two germline ends. The germline CDR1 and CDR2 sequences are MNHNS and SASEGT. The CDR3 has 15 residues. This CDR3 is CASSLQGNSGNTIYF. CDR3 in DNA: TGTGCCAGCTCCCTACAGGGTAACTCTGGAAACACCATATATTTT.

This clonotype has just a few counts. This chain links TRBV27 with TRBJ2-7, with 10 bases aligning to TRBD1. Germline V gene data show CDR1 as MNHEY and CDR2 as SMNVEV (reference sequence). Germline trimming cut 5 bases from V and 2 bases from J; bases unmatched to any gene: 3. The CDR3 extends over 14 amino acids. The CDR3 region is CASSDRGPPYEQYF. As DNA, the CDR3 is TGTGCCAGCAGTGACAGGGGGCCTCCCTACGAGCAGTACTTC.

The CDR3 DNA reads as TGCAGTGCGCAGTTACTAGCGGGTTGGGCAAGCTCCTACGAGCAGTACTTC. Its protein is CSAQLLAGWASSYEQYF. The chain employs TRBV20-1 and TRBJ2-7; TRBD2 matches at 9 bases. Germline V gives CDR1 DFQATT, CDR2 SNEGSKA (reference sequence). This CDR3 comprises 17 residues. The ends lost 6 bases at V and 0 bases at J; junction bases unmatched: 15.

The table lists this clonotype with many counts. This sequence joins TRBV11-1 and TRBJ2-1; possible D gene TRBD2, 6 bases. CDR3 length: 16 amino acids. V lost 2 bases and J 2 bases, leaving 13 bases between the germline ends. CDR1 is SGHAT and CDR2 is FQDESV in the germline V gene (reference sequence). The CDR3 reads CASSLTAGWAYNEQFF. CDR3 coding DNA: TGTGCCAGCAGCTTAACCGCGGGGTGGGCCTACAATGAGCAGTTCTTC.

This clonotype has a count of ten or more. This chain joins TRBV5-1 and TRBJ1-2, with TRBD1 identical over 8 bases. The J segment lost 1 base and the V segment lost 4 bases, leaving 3 bases of the junction unmatched. The CDR3 is made up of 14 amino acids. Germline V gene sequence: CDR1 SGHRS, CDR2 YFSETQ. In DNA form, the CDR3 reads TGCGCCAGCAGCCTGACAGGGGATAACTATGGCTACACCTTC. This gives the protein CASSLTGDNYGYTF. The full variable domain, its missing parts supplied by reference TRBV5-1 and TRBJ1-2, is KAGVTQTPRYLIKTRGQQVTLSCSPISGHRSVSWYQQTPGQGLQFLFEYFSETQRNKGNFPGRFSGRQFSNSRSEMNVSTLELGDSALYLCASSLTGDNYGYTFGSGTRLTVV.

V usage is TRBV19 and J usage is TRBJ1-3; D remains unclear. V dropped 3 bases and J dropped 0 bases, with 9 bases sitting between them. The CDR3 extends over 15 amino acids. Germline lookup yields CDR1 LNHDA and CDR2 SQIVND (reference sequence). CDR3 bases: TGTGCCAGTAGTATGGGTGGAATCTCTGGAAACACCATATATTTT. This sequence encodes CASSMGGISGNTIYF.

This clonotype was observed at least ten times. The chain is built from TRBV5-4 and TRBJ2-1; TRBD2 matches at 12 bases. The germline V gene has CDR1 SGHNT and CDR2 YYREEE (reference sequence). CDR3 length equals 15 residues. V was clipped by 4 bases and J by 5 bases; unmatched bases: 4. The CDR3 here is CASSRTSGTNNEQFF. CDR3 sequence (DNA): TGTGCCAGCAGCCGGACTAGCGGGACCAACAATGAGCAGTTCTTC.

The J gene is TRBJ2-5, the V gene TRBV30, with 9 nucleotides matching TRBD1. Germline CDR1 and CDR2: GTSNPN and SVGIG (reference sequence). The J segment lost 5 bases and the V segment lost 3 bases, leaving 7 bases of the junction unmatched. This CDR3 is built from 14 residues. The CDR3 here is CAWRRTGGGETQYF. The CDR3 DNA sequence: TGTGCCTGGAGGCGTACAGGGGGCGGGGAGACCCAGTACTTC.

The chain has TRBV28 and TRBJ1-2, with 9 positions matching TRBD1. Per germline, CDR1 MDHEN and CDR2 SYDVKM. V trimming: 7 bases; J trimming: 7 bases; junction bases outside the gene matches: 13. This CDR3 spans 15 amino acids. The CDR3 spells CASKPLGQGGFGYTF. DNA of the CDR3: TGTGCCAGCAAACCTTTGGGACAGGGAGGTTTTGGCTACACCTTC.

The genes are TRBV29-1 and TRBJ1-2; 7 nucleotides agree with TRBD1. CDR1 and CDR2 (germline): SQVTM, ANQGSEA. J lost 1 base, V lost 0 bases, and 8 bases had no gene match. CDR3 size: 16 residues. CDR3 nucleotides: TGCAGCGTTGAAGATCAGGGGGACACCTATAACTATGGCTACACCTTC. This codes for CSVEDQGDTYNYGYTF.

This chain links TRBV5-4 with TRBJ1-1; no clear D. Germline CDR1 is SGHNT and CDR2 is YYREEE (reference sequence). This CDR3 has 14 residues. Trimming pared 1 base from V and 2 bases from J, leaving 9 bases between. CDR3 residues: CASSLPTANTEAFF. The CDR3 DNA reads as TGTGCCAGCAGCTTGCCCACGGCAAACACTGAAGCTTTCTTT.

This clonotype has at least ten counts. The V and J genes are TRBV3-1 and TRBJ2-7, with a weak D call TRBD2 (7 bases). The CDR3 loop spans 13 amino acids. With 0 bases removed from V and 5 bases from J, the gap between germline ends came to 8 bases. Germline CDR1 LGHDT, CDR2 YNNKEL (reference sequence). CDR3 in DNA: TGTGCCAGCAGCCAAGAGGGGGGGCACGAGCAGTACTTC. Protein product: CASSQEGGHEQYF.

The rearrangement links TRBV3-1 to TRBJ2-3, with 8 bases aligning to TRBD2. There are 14 residues in the CDR3. Germline V gene data show CDR1 as LGHDT and CDR2 as YNNKEL (reference sequence). V lost 5 bases and J lost 2; bases outside the gene matches: 3. The CDR3 region has the DNA TGTGCCAGCAGCTCGCGGGGGGTCACAGATACGCAGTATTTT. This sequence encodes CASSSRGVTDTQYF.

This clonotype was recorded at least ten times. J is TRBJ1-4 and V is TRBV2, with TRBD1 matching 11 bases. CDR1 is SNHLY, CDR2 FYNNEI, per germline. The CDR3 contains 11 residues. J was trimmed by 13 bases and V by 7 bases; bases with no gene match: 2. CDR3 amino acids: CASIGTGGLFF. The CDR3 DNA reads as TGTGCCAGCATCGGGACAGGGGGACTGTTTTTT.

The chain carries TRBV7-6 and TRBJ1-4; D remains ambiguous. CDR1 SGHVS and CDR2 FNYEAQ come from the germline V gene. The V end was cut by 6 bases, the J end by 5 bases, with 16 bases between. This CDR3 comprises 15 residues. The CDR3, as DNA: TGTGCCAGCAGTCAACCTTCTGAAGGCAATGAAAAACTGTTTTTT. This encodes CASSQPSEGNEKLFF.